Detailed here is one T cell receptor beta chain. The antigen is unknown. The data originate from a study of OX40 agonist ivuxolimab in advanced cancers. Study observations and caveats: Antigen specificity of clonally expanded peripheral T cells was not established.

Patients with a history of autoimmune disease or on systemic immunosuppression were excluded. Some clones are missing from TCRdb's copy, which holds only in-frame ones; the method was immunoSEQ multiplex PCR. The sample has roughly 92,000 clones, roughly 90% seen once. The V gene lost 2 bases and the J gene lost 3 bases, with 2 bases spanning the gap. Germline V gene sequence: CDR1 MGHRA, CDR2 YSYEKL. The length of the CDR3 is 12 residues. The chain combines TRBV4-1 with TRBJ1-5, with D unclear. The TCR was taken from an adult with an advanced solid tumor such as melanoma, head and neck, liver or kidney cancer. The sequencing used CD4+ or CD8+ T cells sorted from blood, collected in a trial of the OX40 agonist ivuxolimab. The CDR3 DNA reads as TGCGCCAGCAGCCAACCCAATCAGCCCCAGCATTTT. Translated: CASSQPNQPQHF.